This T cell receptor beta chain is drawn from a study of human T cells and chemical hapten exposure. Study overall: The study traced per-sample TCR yield variation mainly to small differences in pooled library volumes.

Each CDR3 protein gets one entry after TCRdb re-called the RACE reads with MiXCR. The sample yields about 87,000 distinct CDR3 sequences, 8% to 10% seen once. Time point reported: pre-sensitization, week 0. Documented treatment: therapeutic diphenylcyclopropenone sensitization with weekly scalp DPC. This clonotype has a count of ten or more. This specimen consisted of whole blood, obtained in connection with sensitization to the hapten diphenylcyclopropenone (DPC). This receptor was taken from a woman in her 40s with alopecia areata. Some clones in this sample may be carry-over from other donors' samples.

The CDR3 DNA is TGTGCCAGCAGCGCCATGGACAACTGGGTGGATACGCAGTATTTT. Amino acids: CASSAMDNWVDTQYF. The chain uses TRBV9 and TRBJ2-3; maybe TRBD1 (5 bases). The germline V gene has CDR1 SGDLS and CDR2 YYNGEE. CDR3 length: 15 residues. Trimming removed 3 bases from V and 6 bases from J, with 17 bases in between.